This T cell receptor (beta chain) was recorded in a study of cytomegalovirus exposure and HLA in healthy donors. Turning to the study itself: Earlier sequencing of 150 million to 200 million T cells yielded roughly 100 million unique TCR beta sequences. Study outcomes and limitations: Most CMV-associated TCR beta chains appeared HLA-restricted in a later analysis. About 87% or about 30% of the time was how often most TCR beta V segments were productive, according to an earlier analysis. Analyzed later, association rates of TCRs varied across HLA loci, with DRB1 most and HLA-C fewest.

CDR3 length: 13 amino acids. V was trimmed by 6 bases and J by 6 bases, leaving 11 bases between them. Germline loops: CDR1 LGHNA, CDR2 YSLEER. The PCR had 60 Vbeta and 13 Jbeta primers. Sequenced by immunoSEQ multiplex PCR; TCRdb stores in-frame clones only, minus some. The table includes more than 150,000 clones, 65% to 80% detected once. This clone came up a few times. Its specificity is not known. This chain uses TRBV4-3 with TRBJ2-2, with TRBD1 as a possible D gene (6 bases). Source material: PBMCs. This TCR was sampled from a woman in her twenties or thirties in good health and CMV-seropositive. The CDR3 nucleotides are TGCGCCAGCAGGCTTCGACAGGCCGGGGAGCTGTTTTTT. This gives the protein CASRLRQAGELFF.